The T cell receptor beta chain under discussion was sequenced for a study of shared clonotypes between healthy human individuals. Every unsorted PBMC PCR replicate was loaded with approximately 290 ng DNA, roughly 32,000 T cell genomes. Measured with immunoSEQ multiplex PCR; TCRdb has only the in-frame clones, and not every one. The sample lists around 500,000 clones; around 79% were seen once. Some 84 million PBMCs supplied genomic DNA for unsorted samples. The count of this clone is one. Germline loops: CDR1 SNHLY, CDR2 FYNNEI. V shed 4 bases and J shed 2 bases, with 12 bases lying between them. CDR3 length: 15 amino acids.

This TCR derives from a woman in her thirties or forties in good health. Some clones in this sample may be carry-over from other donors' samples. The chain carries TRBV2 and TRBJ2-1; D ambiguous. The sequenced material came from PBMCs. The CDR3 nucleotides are TGTGCCAGCAGTGGGGTAGGAAGAACCTACAATGAGCAGTTCTTC. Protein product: CASSGVGRTYNEQFF.